The 24 T cell receptor beta chains below were found in one sample sequenced in a study of control samples from healthy donors and cancer patients. Produced via immunoSEQ multiplex PCR; TCRdb's table is partial and in-frame only. The sample lists 100,000 to 150,000 clones; roughly 92% were seen once. The sequenced sample was PBMCs. The receptors derive from a man older than 75 with head and neck cancer.

CDR3 residues: CASKVEGYSPLHF. The CDR3 DNA reads TGCGCCAGCAAGGTCGAGGGTTATTCACCCCTCCACTTT. This rearrangement joins TRBV5-1 to TRBJ1-6, with D unclear. The CDR3 extends over 13 amino acids. Germline values: CDR1 SGHRS, CDR2 YFSETQ. Trimming took 6 bases from V and 8 from J, leaving 12 bases between them.

This chain joins TRBV5-1 and TRBJ2-5, with no clear D. Trimming pared 1 base from V and 2 bases from J, leaving 9 bases between. The CDR3 is made up of 14 amino acids. Germline V gene lookup returns CDR1 SGHRS and CDR2 YFSETQ. DNA for the CDR3: TGCGCCAGCAGCTTGACGGCAGGACAAGAGACCCAGTACTTC. As protein: CASSLTAGQETQYF.

The V and J genes are TRBV15 and TRBJ2-5, with 9 bases lining up with TRBD1. Germline trimming cut 3 bases from V and 2 bases from J; bases unmatched to any gene: 4. Germline CDR1 and CDR2: LNHNV and YYDKDF (reference sequence). The CDR3 contains 15 residues. The CDR3 reads CATSRPGTGQETQYF. CDR3 DNA: TGTGCCACCAGCAGGCCCGGGACAGGGCAAGAGACCCAGTACTTC.

This clone was counted once. The V call is TRBV30, the J call TRBJ2-3; a weak D match, TRBD2 (5 bases). Trimming removed 5 bases at V and 8 bases at J, with 17 bases between. The CDR3 runs to 13 residues. Germline CDR1 GTSNPN, CDR2 SVGIG (reference sequence). CDR3 sequence (DNA): TGTGCCTGGGGCCCCATCCTAGGAGGTACGCAGTATTTT. Translating gives CAWGPILGGTQYF.

The chain recombines TRBV7-2 with TRBJ1-3, with D unresolved. The V end lost 4 bases, the J end lost 4 bases, and 23 bases lay between the germline ends. The CDR3 loop spans 18 amino acids. The germline V gene has CDR1 SGHTA and CDR2 FQGNSA. This CDR3 is CASSYRQGGSITGNTIYF. The DNA of the CDR3 is TGTGCCAGCAGCTACCGTCAAGGCGGGTCTATCACGGGAAACACCATATATTTT.

This sequence joins TRBV15 and TRBJ1-3; the match to TRBD1 covers 9 bases. Looked up from germline, CDR1 is LNHNV and CDR2 is YYDKDF (reference sequence). Losses at the gene ends were 5 bases for V and 4 bases for J; bases not matched to a gene: 9. The CDR3 has 16 amino acids. The CDR3 region has the DNA TGTGCCACCAGCTGGGATGGGACAGGGTCGGGAAACACCATATATTTT. Its translation is CATSWDGTGSGNTIYF.

Points on this clone: The sample carries other DNA sequences with the same CDR3. CDR3 DNA sequence: TGTGCCAGCAGTTACAGGGGTCCGGAAAAACTGTTTTTT. It yields the protein CASSYRGPEKLFF. V and J are TRBV6-6 and TRBJ1-4; TRBD1 is a possible D gene (5 bases). This CDR3 comprises 13 residues. CDR1 is MNHNY, CDR2 SVGAGI, per germline (reference sequence). V shed 2 bases and J shed 8 bases, with 9 bases lying between them.

The rearrangement uses TRBV7-9 and TRBJ1-2; no clear D gene. Germline CDR1 SEHNR, CDR2 FQNEAQ (reference sequence). The CDR3 length is 16 residues. V was trimmed by 6 bases and J by 2 bases, leaving 19 bases between them. The CDR3 DNA follows: TGTGCCAGCAGATCCGGACGGAGGGCAGACAACTATGGCTACACCTTC. Protein sequence: CASRSGRRADNYGYTF.

The chain carries TRBV11-2 and TRBJ2-4; TRBD2 matches 8 bases. Trimming removed 5 bases from V and 8 bases from J; junction bases left unmatched: 17. Germline values: CDR1 SGHAT, CDR2 FQNNGV. There are 17 residues in the CDR3. This CDR3 reads CASSPRRWGTSIHIQYF. In DNA, the CDR3 is TGTGCCAGCAGCCCCCGTCGTTGGGGGACTAGTATACACATTCAGTACTTC.

The V gene is TRBV20-1, the J gene TRBJ1-3; D uncertain. From germline, CDR1 is DFQATT and CDR2 SNEGSKA (reference sequence). The CDR3 loop spans 13 amino acids. V lost 3 bases and J 4 bases, leaving 10 bases between the germline ends. The CDR3 region is CSASGENGNTIYF. In DNA, the CDR3 is TGCAGTGCTAGTGGGGAGAACGGAAACACCATATATTTT.

The rearrangement joins TRBV3-1 (or the pseudogene TRBV3-2) to TRBJ1-2; D gene unclear. V lost 0 bases and J 4 bases, leaving 9 bases between the germline ends. The CDR3 length is 14 residues. Germline CDR1 and CDR2: LGHDT and YNNKEL (reference sequence). This CDR3 reads CASSQDRGSYGYTF. The DNA of the CDR3 is TGTGCCAGCAGCCAAGATCGCGGCAGCTATGGCTACACCTTC.

The chain is built from TRBV9 and TRBJ2-7; 7 bases line up with TRBD2. Looked up from germline, CDR1 is SGDLS and CDR2 is YYNGEE. V was clipped by 1 base and J by 1 base; unmatched bases: 14. The CDR3 loop spans 18 amino acids. The CDR3: CASSVSIWRENRSYEQYF. The CDR3, as DNA: TGTGCCAGCAGCGTATCTATTTGGCGGGAGAACAGGTCCTACGAGCAGTACTTC.

In its sample, this clone was seen once. The rearrangement uses TRBV6-5 and TRBJ1-1; D is unresolved. Germline loops: CDR1 MNHEY, CDR2 SVGAGI. V lost 7 bases and J lost 4, with 19 bases in between. The CDR3 sequence is 15 residues long. In DNA, the CDR3 is TGTGCCAGCACCCACCTCTGGGATGGTGGCACTGAAGCTTTCTTT. Translation: CASTHLWDGGTEAFF.

This clone was seen only once. This chain connects TRBV7-2 to TRBJ2-7, with 7 bases that match TRBD2. Trimming took 2 bases from V and 2 from J; bases not matched to a gene: 12. Germline V gene data show CDR1 as SGHTA and CDR2 as FQGNSA. CDR3 length equals 17 residues. DNA of the CDR3: TGTGCCAGCAGCTTATACTTGGTGGCTAGCGGTCCCTACGAGCAGTACTTC. Translating it yields CASSLYLVASGPYEQYF.

The V call is TRBV5-5, the J call TRBJ2-1; D is unclear. Trimming stripped 4 bases from V and 0 bases from J, with 11 bases between. The length of the CDR3 is 15 residues. The germline CDR1 and CDR2 sequences are SGHKS and YYEKEE (reference sequence). The CDR3 nucleotides are TGTGCCAGCAGCGTGGGGATGACCTCCTACAATGAGCAGTTCTTC. The encoded protein is CASSVGMTSYNEQFF.

The J gene is TRBJ1-1, the V gene TRBV5-4; 7 bases fit TRBD1. Trimming removed 1 base from V and 7 bases from J; junction bases left unmatched: 13. The germline V gene encodes CDR1 SGHNT and CDR2 YYREEE (reference sequence). This CDR3 is 16 amino acids long. Here the CDR3 reads CASSLSPGRGLSEAFF. DNA for the CDR3: TGTGCCAGCAGCTTGTCTCCAGGGAGGGGGCTAAGTGAAGCTTTCTTT.

V is TRBV14 and J is TRBJ2-1; 8 positions match TRBD2. Trimming took 0 bases from V and 8 from J; bases not matched to a gene: 3. Germline values: CDR1 SGHDN, CDR2 FVKESK. The CDR3 extends over 14 amino acids. The chain's CDR3 is CASSQDIGGDEQFF. Here the CDR3 DNA reads TGTGCCAGCAGCCAAGATATCGGGGGGGATGAGCAGTTCTTC.

The count of this clone is one. The CDR3 is CASSLDGAATSGNTIYF. CDR3 sequence (DNA): TGCGCCAGCAGCTTGGATGGAGCGGCTACCTCTGGAAACACCATATATTTT. The J gene is TRBJ1-3, the V gene TRBV5-1; D not resolved. This CDR3 region has 17 residues. The germline gives CDR1 SGHRS, CDR2 YFSETQ. V lost 0 bases, J lost 0 bases, and 13 bases lay in between.

V gene TRBV7-9 combines with J gene TRBJ1-2; 7 bases map to TRBD1. The V gene's germline CDR1 is SEHNR and CDR2 FQNEAQ (reference sequence). The J segment lost 4 bases and the V segment lost 3 bases, leaving 2 bases of the junction unmatched. The CDR3 has 13 amino acids. The CDR3 nucleotides read TGTGCCAGCAGCTTCACAGGGGCCTATGGCTACACCTTC. Protein: CASSFTGAYGYTF.

The genes are TRBV6-5 and TRBJ2-7, with TRBD2 matching over 7 bases. CDR1 and CDR2 (germline): MNHEY, SVGAGI. The CDR3 covers 15 residues. Trimming took 6 bases from V and 0 from J; bases not matched to a gene: 8. The CDR3 reads CASRALAGYSYEQYF. The CDR3 DNA reads as TGTGCCAGCAGGGCCTTAGCGGGCTACTCCTACGAGCAGTACTTC.

The V call is TRBV6-5, the J call TRBJ2-3; 7 positions match TRBD1. CDR3 length: 14 residues. CDR1 is MNHEY, CDR2 SVGAGI, per germline. The J segment lost 2 bases and the V segment lost 6 bases, leaving 5 bases of the junction unmatched. Here the CDR3 DNA reads TGTGCCAGCAGCCAGACAGGGTACACAGATACGCAGTATTTT. It encodes CASSQTGYTDTQYF.

This rearrangement joins TRBV18 to TRBJ1-5; no reliable D call. Germline loops: CDR1 KGHSH, CDR2 LQKENI. This CDR3 contains 13 residues. Deletions cut 3 bases from V and 6 bases from J, with 9 bases between. This chain's CDR3 is CASSPEKVQPQHF. CDR3 in DNA: TGTGCCAGCTCACCCGAAAAGGTTCAGCCCCAGCATTTT. Using reference TRBV18 and TRBJ1-5 for the parts outside the CDR3, the full variable domain is NAGVMQNPRHLVRRRGQEARLRCSPMKGHSHVYWYRQLPEEGLKFMVYLQKENIIDESGMPKERFSAEFPKEGPSILRIQQVVRGDSAAYFCASSPEKVQPQHFGDGTRLSIL.

This clone was seen more than once but under ten times. The chain carries TRBV5-4 and TRBJ2-2; D is undetermined. This CDR3 spans 14 amino acids. Germline assignment: CDR1 SGHNT and CDR2 YYREEE (reference sequence). V lost 8 bases and J 2 bases, leaving 13 bases between the germline ends. For the CDR3, the DNA is TGTGCCAGTTTTTCCCCGAGTAACACCGGGGAGCTGTTTTTT. This translates into CASFSPSNTGELFF.

The chain combines TRBV5-1 with TRBJ2-7; 7 bases line up with TRBD1. Per germline, CDR1 SGHRS and CDR2 YFSETQ. The V and J ends lost 4 bases and 2 bases, in that order; junction bases with no gene match: 6. The CDR3 loop spans 14 amino acids. The CDR3 here is CASSTRQGPYEQYF. CDR3 bases: TGCGCCAGCAGCACCAGACAGGGTCCCTACGAGCAGTACTTC.